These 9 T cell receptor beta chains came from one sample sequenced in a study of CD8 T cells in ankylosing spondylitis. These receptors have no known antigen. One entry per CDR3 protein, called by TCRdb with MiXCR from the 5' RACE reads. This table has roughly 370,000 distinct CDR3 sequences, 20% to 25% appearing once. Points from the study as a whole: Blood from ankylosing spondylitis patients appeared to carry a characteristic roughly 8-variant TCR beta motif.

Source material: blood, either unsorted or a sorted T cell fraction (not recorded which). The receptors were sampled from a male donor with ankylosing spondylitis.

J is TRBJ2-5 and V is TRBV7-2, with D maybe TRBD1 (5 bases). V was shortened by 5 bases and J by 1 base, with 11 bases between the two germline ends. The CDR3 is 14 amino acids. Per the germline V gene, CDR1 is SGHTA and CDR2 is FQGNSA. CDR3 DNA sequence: TGTGCCAGCAGCAAGACAGTAGCCCAAGAGACCCAGTACTTC. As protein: CASSKTVAQETQYF.

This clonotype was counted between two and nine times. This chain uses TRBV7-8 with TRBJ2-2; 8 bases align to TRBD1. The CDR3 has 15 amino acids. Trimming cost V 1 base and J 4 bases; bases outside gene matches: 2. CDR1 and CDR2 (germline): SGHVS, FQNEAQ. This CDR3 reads CASSLVQGATGELFF. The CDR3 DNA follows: TGTGCCAGCAGCTTAGTTCAGGGGGCCACCGGGGAGCTGTTTTTT. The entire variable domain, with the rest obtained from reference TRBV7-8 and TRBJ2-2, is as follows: GAGVSQSPRYKVAKRGQDVALRCDPISGHVSLFWYQQALGQGPEFLTYFQNEAQLDKSGLPSDRFFAERPEGSVSTLKIQRTQQEDSAVYLCASSLVQGATGELFFGEGSRLTVL.

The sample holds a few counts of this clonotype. CDR3 sequence (DNA): TGCAGCGTCGCCGCGGGACAGGACACTGAAGCTTTCTTT. Translated, it gives CSVAAGQDTEAFF. This sequence joins TRBV29-1 and TRBJ1-1, with 8 positions matching TRBD1. Germline V lookup: CDR1 SQVTM, CDR2 ANQGSEA. The CDR3 is made up of 13 amino acids. Trimming removed 6 bases from V and 3 bases from J; junction bases left unmatched: 6. Based on the CDR3 plus reference TRBV29-1 and TRBJ1-1, the full variable domain is SAVISQKPSRDICQRGTSLTIQCQVDSQVTMMFWYRQQPGQSLTLIATANQGSEATYESGFVIDKFPISRPNLTFSTLTVSNMSPEDSSIYLCSVAAGQDTEAFFGQGTRLTVV.

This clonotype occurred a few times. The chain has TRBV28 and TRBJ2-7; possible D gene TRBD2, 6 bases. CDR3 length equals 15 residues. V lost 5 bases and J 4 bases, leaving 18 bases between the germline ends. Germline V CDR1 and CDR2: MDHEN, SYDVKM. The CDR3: CASSGGALFLYEQYF. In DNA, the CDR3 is TGTGCCAGCAGTGGCGGGGCCCTCTTCCTGTACGAGCAGTACTTC.

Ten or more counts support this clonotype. The CDR3 DNA sequence: TGTGCCAGCATTTACAGGGCCTCTGGAAACACCATATATTTT. Translating gives CASIYRASGNTIYF. The chain combines TRBV12-3 or TRBV12-4 with TRBJ1-3; D is perhaps TRBD1 (6 bases). V was clipped by 7 bases and J by 0 bases, with 10 bases between them. The CDR3 extends over 14 amino acids.

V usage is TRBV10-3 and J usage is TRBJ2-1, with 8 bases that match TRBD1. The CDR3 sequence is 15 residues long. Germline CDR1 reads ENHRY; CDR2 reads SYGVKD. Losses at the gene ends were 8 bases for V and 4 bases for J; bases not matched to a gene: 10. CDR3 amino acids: CAIETGTGLYNEQFF. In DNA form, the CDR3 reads TGTGCCATCGAAACCGGGACAGGATTATACAATGAGCAGTTCTTC.

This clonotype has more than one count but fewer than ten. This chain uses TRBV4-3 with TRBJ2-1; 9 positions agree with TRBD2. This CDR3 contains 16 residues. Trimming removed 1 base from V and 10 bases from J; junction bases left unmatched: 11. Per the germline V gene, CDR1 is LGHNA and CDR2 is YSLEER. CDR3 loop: CASSQVALAGTPEQFF. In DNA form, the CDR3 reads TGCGCCAGCAGCCAAGTCGCGCTAGCGGGAACCCCCGAGCAGTTCTTC.

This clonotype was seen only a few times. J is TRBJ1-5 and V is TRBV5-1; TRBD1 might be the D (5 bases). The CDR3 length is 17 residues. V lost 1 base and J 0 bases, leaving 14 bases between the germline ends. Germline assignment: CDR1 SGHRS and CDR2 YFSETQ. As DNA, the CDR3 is TGCGCCAGCAGCTTGAACGGACGGGGGTATAGCAATCAGCCCCAGCATTTT. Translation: CASSLNGRGYSNQPQHF.

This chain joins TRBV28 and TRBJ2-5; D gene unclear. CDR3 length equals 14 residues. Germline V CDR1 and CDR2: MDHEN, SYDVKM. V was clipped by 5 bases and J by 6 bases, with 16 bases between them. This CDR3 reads CASSRPGSKKTQYF. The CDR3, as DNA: TGTGCCAGCAGTCGGCCGGGTTCGAAAAAGACCCAGTACTTC.